The rows below give T cell receptor beta chains drawn from one sample of a study of blood T cell repertoires in COVID-19. The assay was immunoSEQ multiplex PCR, and TCRdb's table has in-frame clones only and misses some. The sample contains more than 200,000 clones, 65% to 85% of which appear only once. The material sequenced was peripheral blood. All receptors derive from a woman between 40 and 55 years old with active or convalescent COVID-19. CDR3s include the opening cysteine and the closing phenylalanine or tryptophan. The D gene is left open where the match is weak. Clone sizes are given selectively: once, few, many, or a class where the clone is expanded.

v_call,clone_size,d_call,j_call,cdr3_nt,cdr3_aa
TRBV5-6,.,.,TRBJ1-2,TGTGCCAGCAGCCATACAGGGAGGGGAGGCTACACCTTC,CASSHTGRGGYTF
TRBV6-1,once,TRBD1,TRBJ2-2,TGTGCCAGCAGGGAAGCACGGACAGGGCCCACCGGGGAGCTGTTTTTT,CASREARTGPTGELFF
TRBV28,.,.,TRBJ1-3,TGTGCCAGCAGTAGCCCGCAACCATTAAACACCATATATTTT,CASSSPQPLNTIYF
TRBV28,many,TRBD1,TRBJ1-6,TGTGCCAGCAGTGGGACAGGTCTGGGGCAGTCCTATAATTCACCCCTCCACTTT,CASSGTGLGQSYNSPLHF
TRBV6-5,.,.,TRBJ1-5,TGTGCCACCTCGGCGGGAGGTCAGCCCCAGCATTTT,CATSAGGQPQHF
TRBV5-1,many,TRBD2,TRBJ2-2,TGCGTAACCCGAGCAGGGACTAGCGGTTACACCGGGGAGCTGTTTTTT,CVTRAGTSGYTGELFF
TRBV7-9,.,TRBD1,TRBJ1-2,TGTGCCAGCAGCCTCGGACAGGGGGTGGAGGACTATGGCTACACCTTC,CASSLGQGVEDYGYTF
TRBV18,.,TRBD1,TRBJ2-3,TGTGCCAGCTCACCACGACAGGGCCGCACAGATACGCAGTATTTT,CASSPRQGRTDTQYF
TRBV30,many,.,TRBJ1-5,TGTGCCTGGAGTCCTGGGGGGGGGACCTACCAGCCCCAGCATTTT,CAWSPGGGTYQPQHF
TRBV30,.,TRBD2,TRBJ2-1,TGTGCCTTTACGATAGCGGGGGGGCCCTACAATGAGCAGTTCTTC,CAFTIAGGPYNEQFF
TRBV19,.,TRBD1,TRBJ1-2,TGTGCCAGTAGTACCGACAGGGAAGACTATGGCTACACCTTC,CASSTDREDYGYTF
TRBV18,.,.,TRBJ1-6,TGTGCCAGCTCACCGGACAGCCCATATAATTCACCCCTCCACTTT,CASSPDSPYNSPLHF
TRBV5-1,.,.,TRBJ1-1,TGCGCCAGCAGTGTGGAGGGAGAGAACACTGAAGCTTTCTTT,CASSVEGENTEAFF
TRBV13,.,TRBD1,TRBJ1-1,TGTGCCAGCAGCCCACGAGGGGGCGCGGAGACTGAAGCTTTCTTT,CASSPRGGAETEAFF
TRBV6-5,.,.,TRBJ2-2,TGTGCCAGCAGTCCCGAGACACGGAACACCGGGGAGCTGTTTTTT,CASSPETRNTGELFF
TRBV7-2,few,TRBD1,TRBJ1-6,TGTGCCAGCACCCGGGGGACAGTCAATTCACCCCTCCACTTT,CASTRGTVNSPLHF
TRBV9,few,TRBD1,TRBJ2-7,TGTGCCAGCAGCTTCGGACAGGAGAGCTCCTACGAGCAGTACTTC,CASSFGQESSYEQYF
TRBV5-8,.,TRBD1,TRBJ1-1,TGTGCCAGCAGCTTGGGGACAGGGGGCACTGAAGCTTTCTTT,CASSLGTGGTEAFF
TRBV18,.,TRBD1,TRBJ1-1,TGTGCCAGCTCACCGGACAGGGCCACTGAAGCTTTCTTT,CASSPDRATEAFF
TRBV3-1/TRBV3-2,once,.,TRBJ2-6,TGTGCCAGCAGCCGGCGGGGTGCTGGGGCCAACGTCCTGACTTTC,CASSRRGAGANVLTF
TRBV5-4,.,.,TRBJ1-1,TGTGCCAGCACCACTCCAGGGGCGCGGAACACTGAAGCTTTCTTT,CASTTPGARNTEAFF
TRBV5-1,.,.,TRBJ1-2,TGCGCCAGCAGCTCCTCGGGGACACTTAACTATGGCTACACCTTC,CASSSSGTLNYGYTF
TRBV28,.,TRBD1,TRBJ1-1,TGTGCCAGCAGTTTATATATTGGACAGGGGGCCAGGGTAGCTTTCTTT,CASSLYIGQGARVAFF
TRBV9,.,.,TRBJ2-1,TGTGCCAGCAGCGTAGCCTCAGGGAAGGGGGACAATGAGCAGTTCTTC,CASSVASGKGDNEQFF
TRBV9,.,TRBD2,TRBJ2-5,TGTGCCAGCCGTCCGGGACTAGCGGGGATCCAAGAGACCCAGTACTTC,CASRPGLAGIQETQYF
TRBV9,.,.,TRBJ1-2,TGTGCCAGCAGCGTAGCTTACGCGGGTACCTATGGCTACACCTTC,CASSVAYAGTYGYTF
TRBV5-4,once,TRBD1,TRBJ1-3,TGTGCCAGCAGCTTGGGGGCAGGGGGCATCGAAAACACCATATATTTT,CASSLGAGGIENTIYF
TRBV13,once,.,TRBJ2-2,TGTGCCAGCAGCTTAGGGCGGCCTGCACCCACCGGGGAGCTGTTTTTT,CASSLGRPAPTGELFF
TRBV18,.,TRBD2,TRBJ2-1,TGTGCCAGCTCACCTATACCCAGCGGGGGGCACAATGAGCAGTTCTTC,CASSPIPSGGHNEQFF
TRBV7-2,few,TRBD1,TRBJ1-6,TGTGCCAGCAGCCCCGGGACAGGGACTTCACCCCTCCACTTT,CASSPGTGTSPLHF
TRBV5-1,.,TRBD1,TRBJ1-2,TGCGCCAGCAGCTTGGGGTCGACAGGGGTATTGGGAGGCTACACCTTC,CASSLGSTGVLGGYTF
TRBV4-1,.,.,TRBJ2-2,TGCGCCAGCAGCACTCCTGACAGTACCGGGGAGCTGTTTTTT,CASSTPDSTGELFF
TRBV5-6,.,TRBD1,TRBJ1-6,TGTGCCAGCAGCTCAAGACAGGGTATAGTCGATAATTCACCCCTCCACTTT,CASSSRQGIVDNSPLHF
TRBV18,.,.,TRBJ1-5,TGTGCCAGCTCACCACCCGGAGCCGGGGGGCAGCCCCAGCATTTT,CASSPPGAGGQPQHF
TRBV3-1/TRBV3-2,.,TRBD1,TRBJ2-5,TGTGCCAGCAGCCGTCGAGGACAGGGTGCAGAGACCCAGTACTTC,CASSRRGQGAETQYF
TRBV7-9,.,TRBD2,TRBJ2-6,TGTGCCAGCAGCCCCTCGCGGGGGGCCTCCTCTGGGGCCAACGTCCTGACTTTC,CASSPSRGASSGANVLTF
TRBV2,many,TRBD1,TRBJ1-3,TGTGCCAGCGGGGGACAGGCAGGGTCTGGAAACACCATATATTTT,CASGGQAGSGNTIYF
TRBV18,.,TRBD1,TRBJ2-2,TGTGCCAGCTCACTCGGACAGGGGGCCACCGGGGAGCTGTTTTTT,CASSLGQGATGELFF
TRBV2,.,.,TRBJ1-5,TGTGCCAGCATCCAGGGGATAGATCAGCCCCAGCATTTT,CASIQGIDQPQHF
TRBV4-1,.,TRBD1,TRBJ1-5,TGCGCCAGCAGCCCCGGGACAGTCGGTCTTCTAAGGGGACAGCCCCAGCATTTT,CASSPGTVGLLRGQPQHF
TRBV20-1,few,.,TRBJ2-2,TGCAGTGCTAGTTTCCGAGCGAACACCGGGGAGCTGTTTTTT,CSASFRANTGELFF
TRBV28,few,.,TRBJ1-2,TGTGCCAGCAGTCCGGCAGGATCAGCTAACTATGGCTACACCTTC,CASSPAGSANYGYTF
TRBV5-1,few,.,TRBJ2-2,TGCGCCAGCAGAGATACAGGGAACACCGGGGAGCTGTTTTTT,CASRDTGNTGELFF
TRBV28,.,TRBD2,TRBJ2-3,TGTGCCAGCAGGTCATCGGGGGGAGATACGCAGTATTTT,CASRSSGGDTQYF
TRBV6-4,medium-sized,TRBD1,TRBJ1-2,TGTGCCAGCAGTGACGGTCGGGGGACAGGGGGTTATGGCTACACCTTC,CASSDGRGTGGYGYTF
TRBV5-4,few,.,TRBJ2-5,TGTGCCAGCAGCCCAGAGGGAGGTGCGGGCCAAGAGACCCAGTACTTC,CASSPEGGAGQETQYF
TRBV7-2,few,.,TRBJ2-3,TGTGCCAGCAGCTTGAGACCCGACAATACGCAGTATTTT,CASSLRPDNTQYF
TRBV14,.,TRBD1,TRBJ1-1,TGTGCCAGCAGCTCGGGACAGGGGAGCACTGAAGCTTTCTTT,CASSSGQGSTEAFF
TRBV7-9,.,.,TRBJ2-3,TGTGCCAGCTTTGGACAGCGGCCACGAGATACGCAGTATTTT,CASFGQRPRDTQYF
TRBV9,.,TRBD2,TRBJ2-3,TGTGCCAGCAGCCCCCGGGGGACTAGCGCCTCAGATACGCAGTATTTT,CASSPRGTSASDTQYF
TRBV7-8,.,.,TRBJ2-1,TGTGCCAGCAGCTTAGTATCTGGGAGGAATGAGCAGTTCTTC,CASSLVSGRNEQFF
TRBV7-2,once,.,TRBJ2-5,TGTGCCAGCAGCCTCGCGGCAGGGAAAGAGACCCAGTACTTC,CASSLAAGKETQYF
TRBV5-5,.,.,TRBJ2-7,TGTGCCAGCAGCTTGGACAGGGCCGTATCCTACGAGCAGTACTTC,CASSLDRAVSYEQYF
TRBV6-5,.,TRBD2,TRBJ2-1,TGTGCCAGCAGTCGACTAGCGGGGGACTACAATGAGCAGTTCTTC,CASSRLAGDYNEQFF
TRBV4-1,.,TRBD1,TRBJ1-2,TGCGCCACCTATGGACCTATAACAGGGGGCGCCCATTATGGCTACACCTTC,CATYGPITGGAHYGYTF